One T cell receptor (beta chain) is described in this entry. The data were taken from a study of T cell changes during pregnancy in multiple sclerosis. The CDR3 covers 15 residues. After removal of 4 bases from V and 4 bases from J, the junction contained 5 bases not matched to a gene. The germline CDR1 and CDR2 sequences are SGHDN and FVKESK. Libraries were prepared by immunoSEQ multiplex PCR; TCRdb keeps only in-frame clonotypes and omits some of them. The sample gives approximately 70,000 clones, about 93% of which show up once; roughly 0.14% is in the top ten. Sequenced here: CD4+ T cells from peripheral blood mononuclear cells, sampled after pregnancy. V usage is TRBV14 and J usage is TRBJ2-3; 10 positions agree with TRBD1. The receptor was derived from a female donor with multiple sclerosis, enrolled in a pregnancy study. The CDR3 DNA follows: TGTGCCAGCAGCCGGAGACAGGGGGCCCCAGATACGCAGTATTTT. Its translation is CASSRRQGAPDTQYF.